Described below is a single T cell receptor beta chain sequence and its context. Antigen unknown. These data are taken from a study of OX40 agonist ivuxolimab in advanced cancers. At the level of the study: The drug used for patients, ivuxolimab, was an agonistic anti-OX40 (CD134) antibody. Those enrolled were roughly 80% male, with a mean age of around 60 years and ages from roughly 20 to 90. Study conclusions and caveats: More expanded clones were found, on average, in CD8+ than in CD4+ T cells.

The method was immunoSEQ multiplex PCR; TCRdb's version includes in-frame clones alone and lacks a portion of them. The sample consists of over 14,000 clones, about 84% of them appearing once. Germline V gene data show CDR1 as SEHNR and CDR2 as FQNEAQ (reference sequence). The CDR3 is 14 amino acids. V was clipped by 5 bases and J by 4 bases, with 11 bases between them. The sequences come from CD4+ or CD8+ T cells sorted from blood, collected in a trial of the OX40 agonist ivuxolimab. The chain uses TRBV7-9 and TRBJ1-4; D uncertain. The sequence was collected from an adult with an advanced solid tumor such as melanoma, head and neck, liver or kidney cancer. CDR3 loop: CASSRGPHNEKLFF. The CDR3 bases are TGTGCCAGCAGCCGCGGACCTCATAATGAAAAACTGTTTTTT.